This record concerns one T cell receptor (beta chain) sequence. Its antigen is unidentified. These data come from a study of cytomegalovirus exposure and HLA in healthy donors. Broader study findings: Associated with cytomegalovirus, according to the listing, were some 180 TCR beta chains.

CDR1 and CDR2 from the germline V gene are SGHRS and YFSETQ. Germline trimming cut 0 bases from V and 5 bases from J; bases unmatched to any gene: 7. The CDR3 spans 16 residues. Some clones are missing from TCRdb's copy, which holds only in-frame ones; the method was immunoSEQ multiplex PCR. Of about 98,000 clones listed, around nine tenths were seen once; the top ten hold roughly 4.3%. The TCR comes from a woman in her twenties or thirties in good health and CMV-seronegative. The chain joins TRBV5-1 to TRBJ2-7; 11 nucleotides align to TRBD2. Sequencing used PBMCs. CDR3 DNA sequence: TGCGCCAGCAGCTTGGGACTAGCGGGGTATGTGGACGAGCAGTACTTC. Translating gives CASSLGLAGYVDEQYF.